The 4 T cell receptor beta chains below all came from one sample that was sequenced in a study of cytomegalovirus exposure and HLA in healthy donors (dated by TCRdb to 2017 to 2019). The method behind the library was the immunoSEQ multiplex PCR assay. For the multiplex PCR, a mixture combining 60 forward primers for TCR Vbeta segments and 13 reverse primers for TCR Jbeta segments was used. TCRdb stores this immuneACCESS table with in-frame sequences only. Part of the clones is absent; in the studies checked, under half of the shortfall reflects unresolved V genes, and no reason is known for the rest. The sample's table covers about 200,000 clones. 0.95% to 1.3% of the sample goes to the ten largest clones. The sequenced material came from PBMCs. These receptors all come from a girl aged 2-10 years in good health and CMV-seropositive.

In DNA form, the CDR3 reads TGTGCCAGTAAGCGGGGTTTGGGGTACGAGCAGTACTTC. Translated, it gives CASKRGLGYEQYF. The chain carries TRBV27 and TRBJ2-7; 7 bases line up with TRBD2. With V trimmed by 9 bases and J by 4 bases, 9 bases remained unmatched. Germline V gives CDR1 MNHEY, CDR2 SMNVEV (reference sequence). The CDR3 is 13 residues long.

In DNA form, the CDR3 reads TGCGCCAGCAGCTTCTATACAGGGGTTGACACTGAAGCTTTCTTT. Amino acids: CASSFYTGVDTEAFF. The V call is TRBV5-1, the J call TRBJ1-1; 7 nucleotides align to TRBD1. CDR3 length: 15 residues. J lost 3 bases, V lost 2 bases, and 7 bases had no gene match. The germline V gene has CDR1 SGHRS and CDR2 YFSETQ.

The chain joins TRBV10-3 to TRBJ2-5, with 8 bases that match TRBD2. V trimming: 10 bases; J trimming: 2 bases; junction bases outside the gene matches: 3. Germline V gene data show CDR1 as ENHRY and CDR2 as SYGVKD. The CDR3 length is 12 residues. CDR3 sequence (DNA): TGTGCCACGGGGACTAGTCAAGAGACCCAGTACTTC. Amino acids: CATGTSQETQYF.

The chain recombines TRBV29-1 with TRBJ2-7; TRBD1 might be the D (5 bases). The V end was cut by 4 bases, the J end by 6 bases, with 19 bases between. Germline loops: CDR1 SQVTM, CDR2 ANQGSEA. CDR3 length: 14 residues. The CDR3 spells CSVVQDRGSFEQYF. CDR3 bases: TGCAGCGTTGTACAGGACCGAGGAAGCTTCGAGCAGTACTTC.